This T cell receptor (beta chain) was identified during a study of Ad26.COV2.S vaccination and SARS-CoV-2 variants. Study results and caveats: While placebo recipients had lower spike-specific TCR breadth, vaccine recipients had more.

CDR1 and CDR2 (germline): SGHNT, YYREEE (reference sequence). V shed 6 bases, J shed 6 bases, and the junction held 13 bases outside the gene matches. This CDR3 comprises 16 residues. Assay: immunoSEQ multiplex PCR; the TCRdb copy retains only in-frame clones and omits some. The sample lists 350,000 to 500,000 clones, roughly 87% occurring once. The sample's treatment: approximately 18 received Ad26.COV2.S at low or high dose, single or two shots; roughly five received placebo; per-sample allocation not given. On day 63 after the first injection, vaccine and placebo recipients gave samples. As to this clone: What it binds is not known.

This chain joins TRBV5-4 and TRBJ2-1, with 9 nucleotides matching TRBD2. The source material was peripheral blood, sampled in a trial of Ad26.COV2.S vaccine versus placebo. The receptor was derived from a person between 18 and 65 years old who received the Ad26.COV2.S COVID-19 vaccine or a placebo. CDR3 sequence (DNA): TGTGCCAGCAACATTATGGGGCGGGAGGGCCGCAATGAGCAGTTCTTC. The encoded protein is CASNIMGREGRNEQFF.